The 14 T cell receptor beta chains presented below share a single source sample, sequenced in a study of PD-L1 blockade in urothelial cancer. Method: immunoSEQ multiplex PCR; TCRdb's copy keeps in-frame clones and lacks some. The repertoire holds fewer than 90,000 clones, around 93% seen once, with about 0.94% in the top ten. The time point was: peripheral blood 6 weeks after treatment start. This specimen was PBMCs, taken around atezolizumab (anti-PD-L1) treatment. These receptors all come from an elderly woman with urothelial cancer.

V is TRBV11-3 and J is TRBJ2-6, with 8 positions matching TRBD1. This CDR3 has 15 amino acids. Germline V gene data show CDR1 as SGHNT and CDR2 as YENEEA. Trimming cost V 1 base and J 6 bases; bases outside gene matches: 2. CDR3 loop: CASSLGQGMANVLTF. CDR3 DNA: TGTGCCAGCAGCTTAGGACAGGGGATGGCCAACGTCCTGACTTTC. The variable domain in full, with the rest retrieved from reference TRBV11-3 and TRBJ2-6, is EAGVVQSPRYKIIEKKQPVAFWCNPISGHNTLYWYLQNLGQGPELLIRYENEEAVDDSQLPKDRFSAERLKGVDSTLKIQPAELGDSAVYLCASSLGQGMANVLTFGAGSRLTVL.

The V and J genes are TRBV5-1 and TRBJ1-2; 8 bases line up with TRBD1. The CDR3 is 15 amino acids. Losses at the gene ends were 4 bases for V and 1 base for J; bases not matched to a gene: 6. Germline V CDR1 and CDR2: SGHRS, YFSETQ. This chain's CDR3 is CASSAGQALNYGYTF. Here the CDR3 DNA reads TGCGCCAGCAGCGCGGGACAGGCGCTTAACTATGGCTACACCTTC.

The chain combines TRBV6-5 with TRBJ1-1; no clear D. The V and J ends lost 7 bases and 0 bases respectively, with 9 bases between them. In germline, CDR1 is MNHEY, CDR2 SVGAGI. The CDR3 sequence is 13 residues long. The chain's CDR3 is CASTGLMNTEAFF. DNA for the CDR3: TGTGCCAGCACCGGTTTGATGAACACTGAAGCTTTCTTT.

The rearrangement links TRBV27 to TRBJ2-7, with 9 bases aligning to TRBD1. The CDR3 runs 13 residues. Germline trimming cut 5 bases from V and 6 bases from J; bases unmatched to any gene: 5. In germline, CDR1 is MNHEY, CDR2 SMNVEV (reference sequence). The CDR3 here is CASSKGTGPEQYF. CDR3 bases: TGTGCCAGCAGTAAAGGGACAGGGCCCGAGCAGTACTTC.

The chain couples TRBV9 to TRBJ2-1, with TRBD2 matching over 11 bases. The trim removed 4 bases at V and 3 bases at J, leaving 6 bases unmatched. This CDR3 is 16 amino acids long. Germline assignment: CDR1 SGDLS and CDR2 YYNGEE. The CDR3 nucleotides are TGTGCCAGCAGCTCTCGACTAGCGGGGAGCTACAATGAGCAGTTCTTC. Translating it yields CASSSRLAGSYNEQFF.

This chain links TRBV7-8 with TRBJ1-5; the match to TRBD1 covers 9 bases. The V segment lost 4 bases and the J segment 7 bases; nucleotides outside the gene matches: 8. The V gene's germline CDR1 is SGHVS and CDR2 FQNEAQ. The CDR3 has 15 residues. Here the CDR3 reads CASSYGTGNVQPQHF. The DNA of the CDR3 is TGTGCCAGCAGCTATGGGACAGGGAATGTGCAGCCCCAGCATTTT.

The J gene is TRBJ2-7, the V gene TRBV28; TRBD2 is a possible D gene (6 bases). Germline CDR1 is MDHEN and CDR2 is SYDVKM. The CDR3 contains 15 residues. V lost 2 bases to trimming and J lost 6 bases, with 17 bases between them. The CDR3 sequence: CASSLRPALSGEQYF. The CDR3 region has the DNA TGTGCCAGCAGTTTACGGCCAGCTCTTAGCGGCGAGCAGTACTTC.

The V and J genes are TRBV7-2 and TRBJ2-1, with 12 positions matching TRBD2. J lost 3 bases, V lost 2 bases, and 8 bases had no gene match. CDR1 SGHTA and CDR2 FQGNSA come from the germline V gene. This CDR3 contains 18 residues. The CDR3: CASSLSSGRGGGYNEQFF. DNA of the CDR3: TGTGCCAGCAGCTTATCTAGCGGGAGGGGAGGGGGCTACAATGAGCAGTTCTTC.

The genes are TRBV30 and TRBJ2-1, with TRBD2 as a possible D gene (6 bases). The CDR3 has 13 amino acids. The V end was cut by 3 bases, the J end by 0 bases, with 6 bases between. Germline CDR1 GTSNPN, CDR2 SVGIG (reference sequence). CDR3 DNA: TGTGCCTGGAGCGGGAGCTCCTACAATGAGCAGTTCTTC. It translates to CAWSGSSYNEQFF. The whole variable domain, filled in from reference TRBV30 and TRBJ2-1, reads SQTIHQWPATLVQPVGSPLSLECTVEGTSNPNLYWYRQAAGRGLQLLFYSVGIGQISSEVPQNLSASRPQDRQFILSSKKLLLSDSGFYLCAWSGSSYNEQFFGPGTRLTVL.

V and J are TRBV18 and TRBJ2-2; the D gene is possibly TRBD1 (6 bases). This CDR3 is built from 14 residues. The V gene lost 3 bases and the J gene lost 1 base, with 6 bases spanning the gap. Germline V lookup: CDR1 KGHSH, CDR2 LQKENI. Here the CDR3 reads CASSPTGNTGELFF. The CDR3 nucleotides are TGTGCCAGCTCACCGACAGGGAACACCGGGGAGCTGTTTTTT.

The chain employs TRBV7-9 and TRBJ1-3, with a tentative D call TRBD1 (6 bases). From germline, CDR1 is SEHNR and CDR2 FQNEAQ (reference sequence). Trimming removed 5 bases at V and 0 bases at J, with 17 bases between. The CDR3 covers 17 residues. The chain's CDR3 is CASSTDRNSYSGNTIYF. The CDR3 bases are TGTGCCAGCAGCACCGACAGGAACTCATACTCTGGAAACACCATATATTTT.

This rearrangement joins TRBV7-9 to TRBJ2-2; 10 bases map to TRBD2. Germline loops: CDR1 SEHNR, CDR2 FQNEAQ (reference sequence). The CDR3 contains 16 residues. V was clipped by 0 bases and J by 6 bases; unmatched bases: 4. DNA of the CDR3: TGTGCCAGCAGCTTAGCCCCGGGACTAGCGCCCGGGGAGCTGTTTTTT. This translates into CASSLAPGLAPGELFF.

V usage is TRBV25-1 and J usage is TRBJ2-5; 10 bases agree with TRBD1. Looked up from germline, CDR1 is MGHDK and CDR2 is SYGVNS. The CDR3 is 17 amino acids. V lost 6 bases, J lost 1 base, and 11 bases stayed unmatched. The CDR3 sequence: CASSDPGTGALQETQYF. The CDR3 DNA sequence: TGTGCCAGCAGCGACCCGGGGACAGGGGCTCTCCAAGAGACCCAGTACTTC.

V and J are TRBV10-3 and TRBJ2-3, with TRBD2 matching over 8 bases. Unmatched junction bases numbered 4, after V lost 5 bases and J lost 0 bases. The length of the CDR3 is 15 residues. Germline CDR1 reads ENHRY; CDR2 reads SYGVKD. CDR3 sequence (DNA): TGTGCCATCAGTATTAGCGGGGATAGCACAGATACGCAGTATTTT. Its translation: CAISISGDSTDTQYF.